This T cell receptor (beta chain) came from a study of T cell repertoires in cytomegalovirus infection. At the level of the study: HLA-B-restricted CMV epitopes that are well studied were used alongside recently identified HLA-C-restricted ones. CMV infection and matching HLA type were both indicated by public TCR beta signatures.

The study, taken as a whole, reports: Pooled public TCR beta family frequency picked out CMV carriers with the relevant HLA. In two of eight donors, the top clonotype was HLA-C-restricted CMV-specific.

This clonotype was counted only a few times. Its specificity is unknown. Germline CDR1 and CDR2: SGHTA and FQGNSA. Trimming removed 5 bases from V and 5 bases from J, with 18 bases in between. This CDR3 has 15 amino acids. TCRdb re-called the reads through MiXCR, storing one row per CDR3 protein. This sample carries under 200,000 distinct CDR3 sequences, less than 25% of them seen once, and the ten largest clones take roughly 25%. The input for sequencing was CD8+ T cells from cultured PBMCs, taken from culture after CMV antigen stimulation. This chain links TRBV7-2 with TRBJ1-1; TRBD1 is a possible D gene (5 bases). This receptor was taken from a human donor in good health (CMV status not recorded). Some clones in this sample may be carry-over from other donors' samples. CDR3 region: CASSEEGTRRTEAFF. The CDR3 DNA reads as TGTGCCAGCAGCGAAGAGGGGACCCGAAGAACTGAAGCTTTCTTT.